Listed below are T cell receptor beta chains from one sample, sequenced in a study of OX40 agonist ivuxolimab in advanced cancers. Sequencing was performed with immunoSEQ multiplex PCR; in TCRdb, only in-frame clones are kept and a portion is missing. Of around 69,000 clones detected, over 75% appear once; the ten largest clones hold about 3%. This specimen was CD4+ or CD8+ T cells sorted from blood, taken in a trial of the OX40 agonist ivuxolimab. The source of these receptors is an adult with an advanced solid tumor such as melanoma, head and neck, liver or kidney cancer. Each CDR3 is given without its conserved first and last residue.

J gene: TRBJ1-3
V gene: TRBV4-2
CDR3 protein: ASRRGSSGNTIY

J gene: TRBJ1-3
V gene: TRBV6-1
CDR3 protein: ASSESGAFSGNTIY

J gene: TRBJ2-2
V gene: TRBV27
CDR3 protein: ASSAGQGRTGELF

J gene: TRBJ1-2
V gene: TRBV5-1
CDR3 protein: ASSWQSRDPGGYT

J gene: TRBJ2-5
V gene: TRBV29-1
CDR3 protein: SVRRGVGQETQY

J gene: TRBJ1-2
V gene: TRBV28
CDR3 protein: ANILRDTRNYGYT

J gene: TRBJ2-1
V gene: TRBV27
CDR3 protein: ASRSRSGGAEQF

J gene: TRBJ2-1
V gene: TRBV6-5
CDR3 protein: ASSPGHPSYNEQF

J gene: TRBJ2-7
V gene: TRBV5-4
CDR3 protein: ASSSAGAYEQY

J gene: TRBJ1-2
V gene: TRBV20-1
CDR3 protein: SANRDHGYT

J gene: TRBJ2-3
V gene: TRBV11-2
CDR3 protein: ASSLVRTTDTQY

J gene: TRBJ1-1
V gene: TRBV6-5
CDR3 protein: ASSRLGQLNTEAF

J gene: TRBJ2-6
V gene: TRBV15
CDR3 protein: ATSSQGTFGGANVLT

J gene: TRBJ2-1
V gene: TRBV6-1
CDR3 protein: ASSSNTEQF

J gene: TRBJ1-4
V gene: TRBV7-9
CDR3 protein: ASSLGERARATNEKLF

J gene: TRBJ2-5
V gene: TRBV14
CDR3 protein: ASSRGTGYETQY

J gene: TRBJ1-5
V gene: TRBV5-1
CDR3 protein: ASSLGSGNGQPQH

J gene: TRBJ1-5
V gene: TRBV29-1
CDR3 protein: SVGDSNQPQH

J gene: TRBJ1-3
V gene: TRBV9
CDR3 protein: ASSVEGYGNTIY

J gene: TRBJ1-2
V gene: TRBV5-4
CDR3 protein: ASSPRDGGTYGYT

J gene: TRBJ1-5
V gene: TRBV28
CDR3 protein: ASRGQGDQPQH

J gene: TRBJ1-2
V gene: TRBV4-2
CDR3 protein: ASSQDHQGRYGYT

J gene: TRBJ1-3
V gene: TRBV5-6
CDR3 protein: ASSLGTFSGNTIY

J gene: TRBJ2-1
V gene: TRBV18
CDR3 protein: ASSSGTNNEQF

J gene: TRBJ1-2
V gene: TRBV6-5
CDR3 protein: ASSYKGTGGSGGYT

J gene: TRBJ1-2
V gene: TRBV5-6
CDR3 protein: ASSSRTGDGYT

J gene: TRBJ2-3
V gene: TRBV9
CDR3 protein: ASSVEASGGGTQY

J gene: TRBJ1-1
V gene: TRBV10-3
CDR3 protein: AIRGREGRNTEAF

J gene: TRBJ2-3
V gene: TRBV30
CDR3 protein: AWKGYGDTQY

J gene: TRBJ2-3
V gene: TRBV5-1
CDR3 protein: ASSLSSGGADTQY

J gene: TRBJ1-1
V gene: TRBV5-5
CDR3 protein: ASSSSGVRTEAF

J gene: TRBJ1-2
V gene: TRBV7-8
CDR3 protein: ASSFPEVDGYT

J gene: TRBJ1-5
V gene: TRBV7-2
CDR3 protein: ASSLGSWSNQPQH

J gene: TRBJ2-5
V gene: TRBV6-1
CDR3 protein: ASTFRRGGETQY

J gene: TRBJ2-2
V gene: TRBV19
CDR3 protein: ASSIGGMNTGELF

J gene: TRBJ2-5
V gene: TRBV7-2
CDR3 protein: ASSRTSFGETQY

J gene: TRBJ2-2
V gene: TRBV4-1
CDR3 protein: ASTPPLNTGELF

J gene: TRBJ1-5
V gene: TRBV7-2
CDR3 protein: ASSPGQGYQPQH

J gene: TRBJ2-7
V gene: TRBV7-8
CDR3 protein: ASSSAGGFYEQY

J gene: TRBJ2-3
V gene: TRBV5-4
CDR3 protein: ASSFTGTGDTQY

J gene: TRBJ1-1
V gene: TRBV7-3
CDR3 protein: ASSLIPGTEAF

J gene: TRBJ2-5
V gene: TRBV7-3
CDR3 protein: ASSLNLGTQY